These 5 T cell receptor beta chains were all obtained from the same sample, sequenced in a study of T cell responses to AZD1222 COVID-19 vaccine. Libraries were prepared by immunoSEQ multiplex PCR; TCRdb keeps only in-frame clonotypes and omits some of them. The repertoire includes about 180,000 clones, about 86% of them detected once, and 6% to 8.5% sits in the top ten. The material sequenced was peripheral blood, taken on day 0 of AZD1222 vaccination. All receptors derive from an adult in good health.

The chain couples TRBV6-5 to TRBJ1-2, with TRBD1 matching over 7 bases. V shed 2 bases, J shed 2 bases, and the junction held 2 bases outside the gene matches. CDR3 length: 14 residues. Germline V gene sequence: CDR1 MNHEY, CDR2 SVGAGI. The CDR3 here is CASSYVTGNYGYTF. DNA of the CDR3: TGTGCCAGCAGTTACGTGACAGGGAACTATGGCTACACCTTC.

CDR3 residues: CASSQGLQDTQYF. The CDR3 DNA is TGTGCCAGCAGCCAAGGCCTTCAGGATACGCAGTATTTT. The chain links TRBV3-1 (or the pseudogene TRBV3-2) to TRBJ2-3; no definite D call. The CDR3 extends over 13 amino acids. CDR1 is LGHDT and CDR2 is YNNKEL in the germline V gene (reference sequence). V lost 1 base to trimming and J lost 6 bases, with 8 bases between them.

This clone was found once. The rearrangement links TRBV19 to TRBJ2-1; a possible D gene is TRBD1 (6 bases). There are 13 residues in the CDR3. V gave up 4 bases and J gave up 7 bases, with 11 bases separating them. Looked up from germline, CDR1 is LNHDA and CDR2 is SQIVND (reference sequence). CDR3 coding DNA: TGTGCCAGTAGTACAACAGGGTGGAATGAGCAGTTCTTC. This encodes CASSTTGWNEQFF.

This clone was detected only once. CDR3 loop: CASSSGRTPYEQYF. The CDR3 nucleotides are TGTGCCAGCAGCTCGGGACGGACTCCCTACGAGCAGTACTTC. This chain joins TRBV7-9 and TRBJ2-7; possibly TRBD1 or TRBD2 for D (5 bases each). V lost 4 bases and J lost 2, with 12 bases in between. Per germline, CDR1 SEHNR and CDR2 FQNEAQ (reference sequence). The CDR3 extends over 14 amino acids.

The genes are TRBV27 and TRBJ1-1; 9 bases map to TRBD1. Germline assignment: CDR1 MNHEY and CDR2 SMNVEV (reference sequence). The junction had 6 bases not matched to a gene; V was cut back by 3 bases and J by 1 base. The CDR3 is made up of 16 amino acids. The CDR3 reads CASSFTGGRTNTEAFF. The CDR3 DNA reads TGTGCCAGCAGTTTTACAGGGGGCCGGACGAACACTGAAGCTTTCTTT.